This T cell receptor (beta chain) originates from a study of CD8+CD57+ T cells in acquired aplastic anemia (dated by TCRdb to 2017 to 2018). For context, the study as a whole: Extracted DNA from sorted CD4+ and CD8+ cells averaged about 2.9 ug, ranging from roughly 0.2 to 30 ug. A CD8+CD57+ expansion meant a frequency higher than the mean frequency seen in healthy subjects.

Profiling of TCR beta VDJ combinations and CDR3 sequences used genomic DNA as the template. TCR repertoire sequencing was run on an Illumina HiSeq 2000. The authors' pipeline ran thus. TRBV/TRBJ rearrangement plots, CDR3 size and DJ length profiles, and Simpson's diversity index were used to evaluate the repertoires. Whichever DNA sequence was most abundant in the deep sequencing data was defined as the immunodominant clone. CDR3 amino acid sequences were screened for sharing across subjects and compared with published repertoires and the VDJdb database. Using fastp trimming at Q25 and MiXCR clonotype assembly, TCRdb reanalyzed the public sequencing data and kept in-frame beta chains. Rows with a matching CDR3 protein are joined into one entry that keeps the most common DNA and genes. These V and J calls derive from TCRdb rather than the authors' analysis. For this sample the table gives under 500,000 distinct CDR3 sequences, of which around 33% were detected only once. Roughly 0.8% of the sample rests with the top ten.

The patients picked for sequencing were ones in whom flow cytometry had shown an expansion of CD8+CD57+ cells. Every patient had severe acquired aplastic anemia, diagnosed using the International Study of Aplastic Anemia and Agranulocytosis and Camitta criteria. No therapy had been received by the patients at the time of blood sampling. In this study, sorted CD4+ and CD8+ T cells from the blood of healthy subjects and of severe aplastic anemia patients had their TCR repertoires deep-sequenced. Patients were enrolled under clinicaltrials.gov protocols 00001620, 01623167, 00001397, 00071045, 00081523 and 00961064 in the USA. Ficoll-Paque density gradient centrifugation was used to isolate peripheral blood mononuclear cells. CD4+ and CD8+ T cells were sorted by FACS or magnetic beads before DNA extraction. Of note for this clonotype: The antigen this receptor binds is unknown. One base away there is no much larger clone; base qualities are not given.

The investigation overall reported the following: Some 27 CD8+ CDR3 sequences were found in both patients and controls but appeared to be highly expressed in patients and within the immunodominant clones of the patients. No significant difference in CD8+ Simpson's diversity was found between patients and healthy controls (P=0.060).

The receptor was derived from a human donor with aplastic anemia. The sample was sorted CD4+, CD8+, or CD8+CD57+ T cells (not recorded which) from PBMCs.

DNA sequence: TGCGCCAGCAGCCAAGATGGCGCAGGTAAGGACGAGCAGTACTTC. This gives the protein CASSQDGAGKDEQYF. Rearrangement joined TRBV4-1 to TRBJ2-7; no D segment can be confidently identified. The V and J ends are trimmed by 0 bases and 5 bases, leaving 14 bases between them. In the germline V gene, CDR1 corresponds to MGHRA and CDR2 to YSYEKL. The cysteine opens and the phenylalanine closes a CDR3 of 15 amino acids. Only CDR3 DNA is held: 45 bases, read in frame from base 1.